The following is a TCR beta chain sequence with its context. Germline values: CDR1 SNHLY, CDR2 FYNNEI. This CDR3 is built from 14 residues. V lost 1 base and J 8 bases, leaving 14 bases between the germline ends. The PCR contained 60 Vbeta and 13 Jbeta primers. Assay used: immunoSEQ multiplex PCR; TCRdb lists only in-frame clones, some missing. Of around 200,000 clones detected, under 80% appear once; the ten largest clones hold 2.5% to 3.5%. The data stem from a study of cytomegalovirus exposure and HLA in healthy donors. The sample taken for sequencing was PBMCs. V usage is TRBV2 and J usage is TRBJ1-1; D call uncertain. The TCR was taken from a female donor in good health and CMV-seronegative. CDR3 DNA: TGTGCCAGCAGTGAAGTGCTTATGGCCCAAGAAGCTTTCTTT. Translating it yields CASSEVLMAQEAFF.